Below, 19 T cell receptor beta chains from the same sample are listed, as sequenced in a study of CDR3 diversity in severe acne. TCRdb independently ran MiXCR on the PCR reads; one entry per CDR3 protein. The sample consists of more than 80,000 distinct CDR3 sequences, approximately 49% of them appearing once. Material: blood. The receptors here all came from a male donor with severe acne vulgaris.

The rearrangement uses TRBV27 and TRBJ1-2, with 7 bases fitting TRBD1. Trimming took 5 bases from V and 2 from J; bases not matched to a gene: 2. CDR1 MNHEY and CDR2 SMNVEV come from the germline V gene (reference sequence). This CDR3 region has 13 residues. The CDR3 loop is CASSPGQNYGYTF. CDR3 in DNA: TGTGCCAGCAGTCCGGGACAGAACTATGGCTACACCTTC.

The J gene is TRBJ1-2, the V gene TRBV7-9; the D gene is possibly TRBD1 (6 bases). The CDR3 is 15 residues long. Germline-derived CDR1 and CDR2 are SEHNR and FQNEAQ (reference sequence). Trimming removed 1 base at V and 8 bases at J, with 17 bases between. The CDR3 DNA reads TGTGCCAGCAGCTTAGGGGGACAACCGATACCCGGCTACACCTTC. Encoded protein: CASSLGGQPIPGYTF.

This sequence joins TRBV2 and TRBJ2-2; D perhaps matches TRBD2 (6 bases). This CDR3 is built from 16 residues. Germline-derived CDR1 and CDR2 are SNHLY and FYNNEI. V was pared by 5 bases and J by 5 bases, with 18 bases between. The CDR3: CASSPRDWYGTGELFF. The CDR3 region has the DNA TGTGCCAGCAGTCCCCGGGACTGGTACGGAACCGGGGAGCTGTTTTTT. The full variable domain, in which reference TRBV2 and TRBJ2-2 provide the parts outside the CDR3, is EPEVTQTPSHQVTQMGQEVILRCVPISNHLYFYWYRQILGQKVEFLVSFYNNEISEKSEIFDDQFSVERPDGSNFTLKIRSTKLEDSAMYFCASSPRDWYGTGELFFGEGSRLTVL.

At least ten counts were recorded for this clonotype. The chain recombines TRBV6-1 with TRBJ2-7; D is undetermined. Germline loops: CDR1 MNHNS, CDR2 SASEGT. This CDR3 contains 13 residues. V was cut by 10 bases and J by 0 bases, with 13 bases left in between. CDR3 amino acids: CATLNAPSYEQYV. The CDR3 DNA reads as TGTGCCACCCTCAACGCCCCCTCCTACGAGCAGTACGTC.

As to this clonotype: The junction and the germline gene differ at one end; a read error may be behind it. This rearrangement joins TRBV10-3 to TRBJ1-5; no firm D call. Looked up from germline, CDR1 is ENHRY and CDR2 is SYGVKD. The CDR3 runs to 15 residues. CDR3 nucleotides: TGTGCCAGCAGTGAATGGGATTGGTCGGGCCAGCCCCAGCATTTT. Protein product: CASSEWDWSGQPQHF.

This clonotype was detected ten times or more. The V gene is TRBV7-9, the J gene TRBJ1-5; the match to TRBD1 covers 7 bases. CDR3 length: 14 residues. Germline assignment: CDR1 SEHNR and CDR2 FQNEAQ (reference sequence). Trimming at V came to 4 bases and at J to 3 bases, leaving 3 bases not matched to a gene. Here the CDR3 DNA reads TGTGCCAGCAGCTCCAGGGGGTTCAATCAGCCCCAGCATTTT. It is translated as CASSSRGFNQPQHF.

This clonotype was observed many times. J is TRBJ1-6 and V is TRBV5-1, with D possibly TRBD1 on 5 matching bases. CDR1 and CDR2 from the germline V gene are SGHRS and YFSETQ. Trimming took off 4 bases at V and 8 bases at J, with 13 bases between the two ends. The CDR3 covers 14 residues. CDR3 region: CASSPGTPDSPLHF. CDR3 coding DNA: TGCGCCAGCAGCCCAGGGACGCCAGATTCACCCCTCCACTTT.

This clonotype was found a few times. The chain joins TRBV12-3 or TRBV12-4 to TRBJ1-5, with TRBD1 matching over 7 bases. With 6 bases clipped from V and 1 base from J, the junction kept 3 bases outside the gene matches. This CDR3 is 14 amino acids long. The CDR3 here is CASRTQGSNQPQHF. Here the CDR3 DNA reads TGTGCCAGCAGAACACAGGGGAGCAATCAGCCCCAGCATTTT.

This clonotype was recorded at least ten times. The chain has TRBV20-1 and TRBJ2-1, with 9 bases lining up with TRBD2. Per the germline V gene, CDR1 is DFQATT and CDR2 is SNEGSKA (reference sequence). The CDR3 consists of 16 residues. V shed 1 base, J shed 3 bases, and the junction held 7 bases outside the gene matches. CDR3 coding DNA: TGCAGTGCTAGAGCTCCGGGACTAGCCGGCTACAATGAGCAGTTCTTC. This encodes CSARAPGLAGYNEQFF.

Turning to this clonotype: A read error is possible here, since a much larger clone lies one base away. The CDR3 bases are TGCAGTGCTAGAGATAGGGGACAGTACTACGAGCAGTTCTTC. Protein: CSARDRGQYYEQFF. The J gene is TRBJ2-7, the V gene TRBV20-1; 7 bases align to TRBD1. The J call may be in error: the DNA end matches TRBJ2-1 better. CDR1 DFQATT and CDR2 SNEGSKA come from the germline V gene (reference sequence). This CDR3 comprises 14 residues.

This clonotype has a count of ten or more. The chain links TRBV24-1 to TRBJ1-2, with D perhaps matching TRBD1 (5 bases). This CDR3 has 13 residues. V dropped 8 bases and J dropped 5 bases, with 14 bases sitting between them. Germline V lookup: CDR1 KGHDR, CDR2 SFDVKD. CDR3 region: CATTSRQIYGYTF. DNA for the CDR3: TGTGCCACCACTTCGAGACAGATTTATGGCTACACCTTC.

This clonotype was recorded many times. This chain uses TRBV6-5 with TRBJ1-2; TRBD1 agrees at 7 bases. V lost 8 bases, J lost 4 bases, and 7 bases stayed unmatched. CDR3 length equals 13 residues. Germline lookup yields CDR1 MNHEY and CDR2 SVGAGI. CDR3: CASVGSGGYGYTF. CDR3 sequence (DNA): TGTGCCAGCGTAGGCTCAGGGGGCTATGGCTACACCTTC.

Here the CDR3 reads CASSLVGVNGYTF. CDR3 DNA sequence: TGTGCCAGCAGCCTCGTTGGAGTCAATGGCTACACCTTC. The V and J genes are TRBV3-1 and TRBJ1-2; unclear D gene. V was cut by 4 bases and J by 6 bases, with 12 bases left in between. Germline V gives CDR1 LGHDT, CDR2 YNNKEL (reference sequence). This CDR3 has 13 residues.

Within the sample, this clonotype is medium-sized. The V and J genes are TRBV29-1 and TRBJ1-2, with TRBD1 identical over 7 bases. V shed 7 bases, J shed 9 bases, and the junction held 14 bases outside the gene matches. The CDR3 runs to 13 residues. CDR1 and CDR2 from the germline V gene are SQVTM and ANQGSEA. CDR3: CSASDRSDIRYTF. The CDR3 region has the DNA TGCAGCGCTTCGGACAGGTCGGATATTCGCTACACCTTC.

The rearrangement uses TRBV15 and TRBJ2-7, with D perhaps matching TRBD2 (6 bases). The CDR3 contains 12 residues. V was trimmed by 3 bases and J by 9 bases, leaving 12 bases between them. Germline CDR1 LNHNV, CDR2 YYDKDF (reference sequence). The chain's CDR3 is CATSSPNGGQYF. The CDR3 bases are TGTGCCACCAGCAGTCCCAACGGGGGGCAGTACTTC.

This clonotype was seen a handful of times. This rearrangement joins TRBV27 to TRBJ2-7; possibly TRBD1 for D (5 bases). The CDR3 covers 13 residues. Germline V gene lookup returns CDR1 MNHEY and CDR2 SMNVEV (reference sequence). Trimming left V 5 bases short and J 3 bases short, with 11 bases between. Here the CDR3 DNA reads TGTGCCAGCAGTGTAAACAGGTACTACGAGCAGTACTTC. Encoded protein: CASSVNRYYEQYF.

This clonotype was detected ten times or more. The rearrangement joins TRBV4-2 to TRBJ2-3, with 10 positions matching TRBD1. Looked up from germline, CDR1 is LGHNA and CDR2 is YNFKEQ. Trimming at V came to 0 bases and at J to 2 bases, leaving 5 bases not matched to a gene. This CDR3 has 17 amino acids. The CDR3 protein is CASSQDSGQGSTDTQYF. CDR3 in DNA: TGTGCCAGCAGCCAAGATTCGGGACAGGGGTCCACAGATACGCAGTATTTT.

The J gene is TRBJ1-3, the V gene TRBV20-1; the match to TRBD1 covers 8 bases. The CDR3 has 17 amino acids. Trimming took 0 bases from V and 4 from J; bases not matched to a gene: 11. Germline CDR1 reads DFQATT; CDR2 reads SNEGSKA (reference sequence). For the CDR3, the DNA is TGCAGTGCTAGAGATGCCCGACAGGGGCGGAGGGGAAACACCATATATTTT. This translates into CSARDARQGRRGNTIYF.

A word on this clonotype: This sequence may be a read error, since a much larger clone differs from it by one base. V is TRBV12-3 or TRBV12-4 and J is TRBJ2-1; D is possibly TRBD1 (5 bases). CDR3 length: 12 residues. V lost 5 bases, J lost 6 bases, and 8 bases lay in between. For the CDR3, the DNA is TGTGCCAGCAGTCCAGGGTGCAATGAGCAGTTCTTC. It translates to CASSPGCNEQFF.